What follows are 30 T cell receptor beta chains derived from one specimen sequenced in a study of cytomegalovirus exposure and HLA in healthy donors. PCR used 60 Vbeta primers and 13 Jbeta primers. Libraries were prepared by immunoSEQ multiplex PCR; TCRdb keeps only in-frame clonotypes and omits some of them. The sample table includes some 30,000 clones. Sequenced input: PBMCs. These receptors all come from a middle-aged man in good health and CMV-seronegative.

The chain's CDR3 is CAISESKEGGAFF. CDR3 bases: TGTGCCATCAGTGAGTCGAAGGAGGGGGGGGCTTTCTTT. The J gene is TRBJ1-1, the V gene TRBV10-3, with D possibly being TRBD1 (6 bases). The germline V gene has CDR1 ENHRY and CDR2 SYGVKD. Trimming stripped 0 bases from V and 11 bases from J, with 13 bases between. There are 13 residues in the CDR3.

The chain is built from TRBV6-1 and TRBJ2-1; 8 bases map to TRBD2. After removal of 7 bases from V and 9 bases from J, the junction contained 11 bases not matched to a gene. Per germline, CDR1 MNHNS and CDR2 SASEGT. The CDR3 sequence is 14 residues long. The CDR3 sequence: CASKRAGAGGEQFF. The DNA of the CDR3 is TGTGCCAGCAAGCGGGCAGGGGCGGGGGGTGAGCAGTTCTTC.

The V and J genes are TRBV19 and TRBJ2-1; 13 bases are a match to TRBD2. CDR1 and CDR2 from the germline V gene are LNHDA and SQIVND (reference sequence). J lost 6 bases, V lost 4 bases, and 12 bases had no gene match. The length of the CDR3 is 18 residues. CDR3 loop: CASSTGTSGTISVNEQFF. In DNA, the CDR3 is TGTGCCAGTAGTACCGGGACTAGCGGGACGATTTCGGTCAATGAGCAGTTCTTC.

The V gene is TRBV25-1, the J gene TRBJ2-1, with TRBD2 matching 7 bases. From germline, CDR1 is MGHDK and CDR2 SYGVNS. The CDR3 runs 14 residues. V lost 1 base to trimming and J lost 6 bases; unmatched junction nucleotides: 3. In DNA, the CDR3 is TGTGCCAGCAGTGAATTGGGGGGGTCCAATGAGCAGTTCTTC. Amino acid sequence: CASSELGGSNEQFF.

The CDR3 reads CASSFPGGLSEQFF. DNA for the CDR3: TGTGCCAGCAGCTTCCCGGGAGGGCTCAGCGAGCAGTTCTTC. This sequence joins TRBV5-5 and TRBJ2-1, with 8 bases that match TRBD2. The germline CDR1 and CDR2 sequences are SGHKS and YYEKEE (reference sequence). The V segment lost 2 bases and the J segment 10 bases; nucleotides outside the gene matches: 8. This CDR3 spans 14 amino acids.

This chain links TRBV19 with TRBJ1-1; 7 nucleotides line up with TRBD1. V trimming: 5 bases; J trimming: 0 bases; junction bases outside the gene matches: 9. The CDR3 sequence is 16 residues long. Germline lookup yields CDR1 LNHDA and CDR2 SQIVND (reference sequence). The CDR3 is CASSPQGGQMNTEAFF. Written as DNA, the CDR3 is TGTGCCAGTAGTCCCCAAGGGGGACAGATGAACACTGAAGCTTTCTTT.

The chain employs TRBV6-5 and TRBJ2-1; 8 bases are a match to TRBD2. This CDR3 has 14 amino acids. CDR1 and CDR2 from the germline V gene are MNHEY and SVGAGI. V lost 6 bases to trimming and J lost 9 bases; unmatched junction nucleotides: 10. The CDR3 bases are TGTGCCAGCAGCGACGACGGGAGGGGGGCTGAGCAGTTCTTC. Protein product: CASSDDGRGAEQFF.

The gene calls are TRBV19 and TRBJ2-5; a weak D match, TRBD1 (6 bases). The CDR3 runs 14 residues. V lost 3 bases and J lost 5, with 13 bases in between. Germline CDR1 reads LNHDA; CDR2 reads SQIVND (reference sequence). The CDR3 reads CASSISGVRETQYF. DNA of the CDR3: TGTGCCAGTAGTATTTCAGGGGTCCGCGAGACCCAGTACTTC.

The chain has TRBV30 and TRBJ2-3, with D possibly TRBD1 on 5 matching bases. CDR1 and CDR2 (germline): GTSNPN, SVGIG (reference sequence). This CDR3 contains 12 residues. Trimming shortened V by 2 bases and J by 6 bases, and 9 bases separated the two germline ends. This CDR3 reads CAWSLSGDTQYF. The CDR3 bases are TGTGCCTGGAGTCTTTCAGGGGATACGCAGTATTTT.

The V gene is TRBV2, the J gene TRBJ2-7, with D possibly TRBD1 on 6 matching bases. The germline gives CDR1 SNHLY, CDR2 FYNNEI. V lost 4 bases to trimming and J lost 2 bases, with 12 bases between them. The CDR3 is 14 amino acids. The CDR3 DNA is TGTGCCAGCAGTGGGACAGAAGGACCCTACGAGCAGTACTTC. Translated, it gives CASSGTEGPYEQYF. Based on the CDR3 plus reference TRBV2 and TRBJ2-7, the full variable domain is EPEVTQTPSHQVTQMGQEVILRCVPISNHLYFYWYRQILGQKVEFLVSFYNNEISEKSEIFDDQFSVERPDGSNFTLKIRSTKLEDSAMYFCASSGTEGPYEQYFGPGTRLTVT.

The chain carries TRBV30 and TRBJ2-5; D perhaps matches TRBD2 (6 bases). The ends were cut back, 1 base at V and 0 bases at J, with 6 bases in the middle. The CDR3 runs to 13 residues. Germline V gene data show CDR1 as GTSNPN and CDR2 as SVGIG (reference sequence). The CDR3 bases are TGTGCCTGGAGTGGGGGGGACCAAGAGACCCAGTACTTC. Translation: CAWSGGDQETQYF.

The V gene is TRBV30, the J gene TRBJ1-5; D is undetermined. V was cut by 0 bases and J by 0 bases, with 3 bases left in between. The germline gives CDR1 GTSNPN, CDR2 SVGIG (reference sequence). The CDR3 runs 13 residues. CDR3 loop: CAWSVLSNQPQHF. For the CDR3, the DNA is TGTGCCTGGAGTGTACTTAGCAATCAGCCCCAGCATTTT.

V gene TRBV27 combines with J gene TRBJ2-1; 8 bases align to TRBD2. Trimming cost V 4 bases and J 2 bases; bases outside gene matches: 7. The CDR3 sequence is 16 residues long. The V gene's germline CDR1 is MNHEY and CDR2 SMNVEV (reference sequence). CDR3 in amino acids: CASSSPSGSAYNEQFF. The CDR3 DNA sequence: TGTGCCAGCAGTTCTCCGAGCGGGAGTGCCTACAATGAGCAGTTCTTC.

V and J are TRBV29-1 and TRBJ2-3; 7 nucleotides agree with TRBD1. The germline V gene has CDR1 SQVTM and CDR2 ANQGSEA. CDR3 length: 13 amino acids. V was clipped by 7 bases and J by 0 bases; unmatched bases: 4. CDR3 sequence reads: CSARQGSTDTQYF. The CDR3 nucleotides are TGCAGCGCGAGACAGGGAAGCACAGATACGCAGTATTTT.

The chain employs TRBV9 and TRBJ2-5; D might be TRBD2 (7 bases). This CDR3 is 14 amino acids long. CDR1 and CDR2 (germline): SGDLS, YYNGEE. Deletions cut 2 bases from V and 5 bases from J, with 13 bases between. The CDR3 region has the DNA TGTGCCAGCAGCGTCCAAGGGGGAGGGGAGACCCAGTACTTC. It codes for CASSVQGGGETQYF.

This chain's CDR3 is CASSHSLAYTDTQYF. CDR3 bases: TGTGCCAGCAGCCATTCTCTAGCTTACACAGATACGCAGTATTTT. The genes are TRBV14 and TRBJ2-3, with D perhaps matching TRBD2 (5 bases). The CDR3 has 15 amino acids. V was trimmed by 3 bases and J by 2 bases, leaving 12 bases between them. CDR1 and CDR2 (germline): SGHDN, FVKESK.

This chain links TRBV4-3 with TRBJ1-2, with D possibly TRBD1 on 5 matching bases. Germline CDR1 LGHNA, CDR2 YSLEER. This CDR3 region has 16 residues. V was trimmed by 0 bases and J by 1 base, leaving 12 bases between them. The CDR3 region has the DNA TGCGCCAGCAGCCAAGATCGGTTTAGGGGTAACTATGGCTACACCTTC. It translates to CASSQDRFRGNYGYTF.

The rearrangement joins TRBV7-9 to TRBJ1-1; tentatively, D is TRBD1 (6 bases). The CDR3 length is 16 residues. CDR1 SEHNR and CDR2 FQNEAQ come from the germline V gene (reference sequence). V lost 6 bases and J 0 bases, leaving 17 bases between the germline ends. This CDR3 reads CASRPMDRDMNTEAFF. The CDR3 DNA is TGTGCCAGCAGACCAATGGACAGAGACATGAACACTGAAGCTTTCTTT.

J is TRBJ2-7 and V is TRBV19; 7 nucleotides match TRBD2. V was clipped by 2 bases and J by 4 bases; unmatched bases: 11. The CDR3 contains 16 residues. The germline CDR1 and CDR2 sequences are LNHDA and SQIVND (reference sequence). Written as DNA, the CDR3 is TGTGCCAGTAGTATAACGGGACGCGGGAGCGGGTACGAGCAGTACTTC. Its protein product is CASSITGRGSGYEQYF.

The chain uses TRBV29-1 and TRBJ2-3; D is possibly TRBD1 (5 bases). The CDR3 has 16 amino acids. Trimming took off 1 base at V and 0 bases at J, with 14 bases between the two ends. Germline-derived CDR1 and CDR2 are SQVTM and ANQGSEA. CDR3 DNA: TGCAGCGTTGAAGTAGGGTACAGGTCTAGCACAGATACGCAGTATTTT. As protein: CSVEVGYRSSTDTQYF.

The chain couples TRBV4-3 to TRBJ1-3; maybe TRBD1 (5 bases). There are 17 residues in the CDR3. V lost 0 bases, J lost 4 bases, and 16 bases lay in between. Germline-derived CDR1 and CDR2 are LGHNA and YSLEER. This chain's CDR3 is CASSQEPRGSPGNTIYF. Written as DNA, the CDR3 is TGCGCCAGCAGCCAAGAACCCCGGGGGTCCCCAGGAAACACCATATATTTT.

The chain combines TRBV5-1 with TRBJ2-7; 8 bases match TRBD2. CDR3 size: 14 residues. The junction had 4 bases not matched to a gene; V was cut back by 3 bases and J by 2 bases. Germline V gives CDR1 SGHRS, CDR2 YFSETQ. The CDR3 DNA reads TGCGCCAGCAGCTGGACTAGCCCGGCCTACGAGCAGTACTTC. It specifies CASSWTSPAYEQYF. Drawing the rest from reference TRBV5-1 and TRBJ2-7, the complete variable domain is KAGVTQTPRYLIKTRGQQVTLSCSPISGHRSVSWYQQTPGQGLQFLFEYFSETQRNKGNFPGRFSGRQFSNSRSEMNVSTLELGDSALYLCASSWTSPAYEQYFGPGTRLTVT.

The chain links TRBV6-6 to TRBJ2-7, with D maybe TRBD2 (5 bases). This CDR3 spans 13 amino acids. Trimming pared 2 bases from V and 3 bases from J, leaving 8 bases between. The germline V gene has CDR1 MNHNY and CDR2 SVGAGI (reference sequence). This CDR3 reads CASSYREIYEQYF. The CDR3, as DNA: TGTGCCAGCAGTTACAGGGAGATCTACGAGCAGTACTTC.

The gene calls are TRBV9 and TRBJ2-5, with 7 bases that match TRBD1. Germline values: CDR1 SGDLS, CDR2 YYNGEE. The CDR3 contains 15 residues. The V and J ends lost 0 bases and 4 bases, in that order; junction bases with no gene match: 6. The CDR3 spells CASSVGGNRGETQYF. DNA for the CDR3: TGTGCCAGCAGCGTAGGAGGGAACAGGGGAGAGACCCAGTACTTC.

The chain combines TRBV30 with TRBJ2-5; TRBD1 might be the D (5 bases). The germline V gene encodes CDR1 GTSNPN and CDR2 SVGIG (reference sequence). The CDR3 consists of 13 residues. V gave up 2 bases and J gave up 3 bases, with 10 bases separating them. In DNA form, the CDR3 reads TGTGCCTGGAGTTATCAGGGTGAAGAGACCCAGTACTTC. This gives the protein CAWSYQGEETQYF.

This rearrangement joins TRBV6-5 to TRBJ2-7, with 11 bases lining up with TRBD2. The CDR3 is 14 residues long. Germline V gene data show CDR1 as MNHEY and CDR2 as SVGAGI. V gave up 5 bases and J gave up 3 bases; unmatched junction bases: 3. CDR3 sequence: CASSRTSGHYEQYF. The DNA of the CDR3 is TGTGCCAGCAGTAGGACTAGCGGGCACTACGAGCAGTACTTC.

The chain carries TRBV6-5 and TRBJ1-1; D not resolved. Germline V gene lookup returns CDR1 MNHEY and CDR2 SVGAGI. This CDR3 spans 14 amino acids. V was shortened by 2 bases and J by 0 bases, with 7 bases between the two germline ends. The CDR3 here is CASSYKRVNTEAFF. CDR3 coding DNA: TGTGCCAGCAGTTACAAGCGGGTGAACACTGAAGCTTTCTTT.

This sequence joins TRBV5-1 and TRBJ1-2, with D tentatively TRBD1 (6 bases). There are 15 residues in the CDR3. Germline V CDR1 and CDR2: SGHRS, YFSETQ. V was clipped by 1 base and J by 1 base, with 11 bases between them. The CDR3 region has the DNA TGCGCCAGCAGCTTGATGCAGGGGAATAACTATGGCTACACCTTC. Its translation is CASSLMQGNNYGYTF.

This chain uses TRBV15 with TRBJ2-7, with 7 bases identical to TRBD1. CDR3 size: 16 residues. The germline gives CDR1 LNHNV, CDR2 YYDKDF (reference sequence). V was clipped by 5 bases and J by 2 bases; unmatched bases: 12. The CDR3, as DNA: TGTGCCACCAGCGGAAGGGGACAGCGTGTAGCCTACGAGCAGTACTTC. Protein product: CATSGRGQRVAYEQYF.

CDR3 sequence (DNA): TGTGCCAGCAGCCAAGTTTCCGGGGTGAACACTGAAGCTTTCTTT. It encodes CASSQVSGVNTEAFF. The chain has TRBV14 and TRBJ1-1, with D unclear. V lost 1 base, J lost 0 bases, and 9 bases lay in between. The germline gives CDR1 SGHDN, CDR2 FVKESK. CDR3 size: 15 residues.